This T cell receptor (beta chain) was recovered during a study of T cells in localized non-small cell lung cancer (TCRdb year 2020). In the study overall: Comparing tumors with uninvolved tumor-adjacent lungs, the study looked at the T cell repertoires of 200 to 250 patients with early-stage NSCLC. The mean age of the NSCLC patients was 60 to 85 years, with roughly 120 men and around 110 women. The cohort consisted of approximately 240 treatment-naive NSCLC patients whose localized lung tumors had been resected. Overall results and qualifications from the work: A median of around 57 of the top 100 tumor clones were detected in paired uninvolved adjacent lung, and about 29 of these tumor clones were also found among the top 100 clones of the paired uninvolved adjacent lung. Uninvolved tumor-adjacent lung showed the highest T cell clonality, higher than tumor, which suggests more focused antigenic responses in the uninvolved tumor-adjacent lung. Because the study design was exploratory, TCR variables were selected using unadjusted p-values without false-discovery rate correction. Higher blood T cell density associated with longer overall survival, while higher adjacent-lung clonality associated with shorter survival. Multi-region tumor sequencing was not performed, so intratumor heterogeneity could not be excluded.

With respect to this clone: Its antigen is currently not known. No per-base quality is available; no much larger clone lies one base away.

The immunoSEQ Assay was used to sequence TCR beta CDR3 regions from DNA. As for the authors' bioinformatics: T cell density was computed as TCR beta template counts normalized to usable DNA estimated by amplifying housekeeping genes. Richness was estimated with the preseqR package, extrapolating to 400,000 templates for PBMC samples and 120,000 templates for tissue samples. Clonality was defined as one minus Pielou's evenness. Tissue-enriched TCRs were identified by differential abundance testing using productive amino-acid clonotypes, minimum total count 5 and alpha 0.1. The Jaccard Index and the Morisita Overlap Index were used to quantify repertoire overlap between compartments. GLIPH grouped TCR beta CDR3s together with public tetramer-defined viral CDR3s, and a viral motif had to include at least three viral sequences and also show V-gene enrichment. Not all clones reach the TCRdb copy of this immuneACCESS table, which keeps in-frame sequences only. Checked studies attribute under half of the gap to unresolved V genes and leave the rest unexplained. V and J calls and clone size are those listed in that table; D and trimming were worked out from the DNA. This sample comprises approximately 21,000 clones, about nine tenths of them detected only once. The ten largest clonotypes hold about 7% of the sample.

A distance of 14 bases separates the germline ends of V and J, which lose 3 bases and 0 bases respectively. The CDR3 goes from the cysteine to the phenylalanine over 16 residues. Only CDR3 DNA is held: 48 bases, read in frame from base 1. CDR1 and CDR2, looked up from the germline V gene, are SGHTA and FQGNSA. At diagnosis, peripheral blood, uninvolved tumor-adjacent lung and tumor were collected and were preserved as a mix of fresh-frozen and FFPE material. Blood samples were analyzed as peripheral blood mononuclear cells for TCR repertoire profiling. The sequenced sample was peripheral blood, obtained before any cancer treatment. The receptor chain draws on TRBV7-2 and TRBJ1-2; confidence is insufficient to name the D gene. The clonotype was recovered from a woman between 35 and 70 years old with stage I lung adenocarcinoma. The CDR3 reads CASSFLLLGPNYGYTF. The nucleotide sequence reads TGTGCCAGCAGCTTTCTCCTCCTGGGCCCTAACTATGGCTACACCTTC.